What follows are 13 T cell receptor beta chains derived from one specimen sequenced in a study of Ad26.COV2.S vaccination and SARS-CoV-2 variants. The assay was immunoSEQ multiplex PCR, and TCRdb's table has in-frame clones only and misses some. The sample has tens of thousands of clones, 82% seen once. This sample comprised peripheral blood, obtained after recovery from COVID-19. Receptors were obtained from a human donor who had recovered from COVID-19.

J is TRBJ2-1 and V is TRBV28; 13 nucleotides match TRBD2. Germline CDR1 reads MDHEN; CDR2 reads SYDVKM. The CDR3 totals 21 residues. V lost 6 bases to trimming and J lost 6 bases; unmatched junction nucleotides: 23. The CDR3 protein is CASRKKLLAGGPKVRINEQFF. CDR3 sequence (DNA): TGTGCCAGCAGAAAAAAGCTACTAGCGGGAGGGCCCAAAGTCAGAATCAATGAGCAGTTCTTC.

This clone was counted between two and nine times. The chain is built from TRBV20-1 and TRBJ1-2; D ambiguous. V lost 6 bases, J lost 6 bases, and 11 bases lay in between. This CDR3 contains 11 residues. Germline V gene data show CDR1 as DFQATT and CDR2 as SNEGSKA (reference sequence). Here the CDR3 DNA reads TGCAGTGCACCGGGAATGAATGGCTACACCTTC. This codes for CSAPGMNGYTF.

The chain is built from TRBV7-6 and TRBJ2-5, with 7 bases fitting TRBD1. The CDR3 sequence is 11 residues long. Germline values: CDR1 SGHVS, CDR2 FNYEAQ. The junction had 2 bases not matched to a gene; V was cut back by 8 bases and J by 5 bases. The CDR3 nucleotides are TGTGCCAGCTCCAGGGGGGAGACCCAGTACTTC. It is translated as CASSRGETQYF.

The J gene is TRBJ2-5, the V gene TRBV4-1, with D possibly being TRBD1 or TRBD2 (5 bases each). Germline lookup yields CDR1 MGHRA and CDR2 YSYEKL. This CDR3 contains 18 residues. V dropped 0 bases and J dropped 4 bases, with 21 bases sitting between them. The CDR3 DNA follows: TGCGCCAGCAGCCAAGAACGGGGACCCCGGCAAATGGGAGAGACCCAGTACTTC. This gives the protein CASSQERGPRQMGETQYF.

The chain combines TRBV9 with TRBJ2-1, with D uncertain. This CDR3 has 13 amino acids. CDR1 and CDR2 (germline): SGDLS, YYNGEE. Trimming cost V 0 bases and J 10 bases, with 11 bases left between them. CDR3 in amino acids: CASSVGSRWEQFF. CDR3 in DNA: TGTGCCAGCAGCGTAGGGTCTAGGTGGGAGCAGTTCTTC.

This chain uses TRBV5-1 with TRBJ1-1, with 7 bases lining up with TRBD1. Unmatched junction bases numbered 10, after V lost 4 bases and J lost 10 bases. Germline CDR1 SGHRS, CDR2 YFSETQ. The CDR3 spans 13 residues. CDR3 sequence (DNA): TGCGCCAGCAGCCGGCAGGGGGGCCCAGGAGCTTTCTTT. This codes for CASSRQGGPGAFF.

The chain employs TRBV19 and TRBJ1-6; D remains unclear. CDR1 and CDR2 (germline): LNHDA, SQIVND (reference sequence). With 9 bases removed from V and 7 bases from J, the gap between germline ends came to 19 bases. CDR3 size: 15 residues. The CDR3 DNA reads TGTGCCAGCACCCCCGGGAGGGTCGGCAATTCACCCCTCCACTTT. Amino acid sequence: CASTPGRVGNSPLHF.

In DNA, the CDR3 is TGTGCCAGCAGCAAAGGACTAAAAGGGGAGTACTTC. Translated, it gives CASSKGLKGEYF. The chain is built from TRBV21-1 and TRBJ2-7. TRBV21-1 is a recognized pseudogene. CDR3 length equals 12 residues.

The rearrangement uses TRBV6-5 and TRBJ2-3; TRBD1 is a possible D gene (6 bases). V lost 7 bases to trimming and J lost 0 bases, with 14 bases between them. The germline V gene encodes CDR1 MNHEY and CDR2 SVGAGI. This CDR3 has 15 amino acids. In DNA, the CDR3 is TGTGCCAGCACGGCGACAGGCTCTAGCACAGATACGCAGTATTTT. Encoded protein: CASTATGSSTDTQYF.

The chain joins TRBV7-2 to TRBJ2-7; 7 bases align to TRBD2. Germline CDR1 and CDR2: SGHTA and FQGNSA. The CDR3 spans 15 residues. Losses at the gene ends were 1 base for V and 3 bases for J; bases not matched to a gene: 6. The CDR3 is CASSLEASGGYEQYF. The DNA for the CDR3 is TGTGCCAGCAGCTTAGAGGCTAGCGGAGGCTACGAGCAGTACTTC.

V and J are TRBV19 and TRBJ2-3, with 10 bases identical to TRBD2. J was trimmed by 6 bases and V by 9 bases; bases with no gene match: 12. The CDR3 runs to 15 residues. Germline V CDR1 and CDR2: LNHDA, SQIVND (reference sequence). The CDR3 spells CASRKKIAGGDTQYF. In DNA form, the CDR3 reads TGTGCCAGCCGAAAGAAGATAGCGGGAGGTGATACGCAGTATTTT.

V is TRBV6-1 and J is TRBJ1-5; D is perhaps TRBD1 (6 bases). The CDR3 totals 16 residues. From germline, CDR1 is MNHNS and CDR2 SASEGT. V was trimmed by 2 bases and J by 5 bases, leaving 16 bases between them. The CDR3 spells CASSEFTGSLYQPQHF. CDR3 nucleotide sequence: TGTGCCAGCAGTGAATTCACAGGGAGTCTCTATCAGCCCCAGCATTTT.

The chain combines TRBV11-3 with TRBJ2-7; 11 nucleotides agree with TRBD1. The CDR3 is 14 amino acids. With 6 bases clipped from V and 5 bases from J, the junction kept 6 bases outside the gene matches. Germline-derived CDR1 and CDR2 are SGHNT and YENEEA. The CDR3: CASSSVDRGHEQYF. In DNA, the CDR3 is TGTGCCAGCAGTTCTGTGGACAGGGGGCACGAGCAGTACTTC.